The entry below describes one T cell receptor beta chain. Its antigen is as yet unknown. These data originate in a study of beta chain features in type 1 diabetes. The study, taken as a whole, reports: Significant though moderate, a shortening of TCRB CDR3s appeared in all four CD4+ subsets of Type 1 diabetes patients.

The CDR3 loop spans 13 amino acids. V dropped 0 bases and J dropped 7 bases, with 10 bases sitting between them. Germline assignment: CDR1 LNHNV and CDR2 YYDKDF (reference sequence). Isolated RNA was reverse transcribed in full, so expressed TCRB transcripts were sequenced. Read counts averaged approximately 3.5 million for samples of naive, central memory and regulatory T cells. Clones were sequenced by immunoSEQ multiplex PCR, and TCRdb holds only the in-frame ones, with some missing. The sample records more than 250,000 clones, more than 13% being singletons. Source material: naive CD4+ T cells from blood. The chain carries TRBV15 and TRBJ2-7, with TRBD1 as a possible D gene (5 bases). The clonotype was recovered from a man aged 25 to 40 with type 1 diabetes. The CDR3 nucleotides read TGTGCCACCAGCAGAGACAGGGCGAGGGAGCAGTACTTC. Amino acid sequence: CATSRDRAREQYF.